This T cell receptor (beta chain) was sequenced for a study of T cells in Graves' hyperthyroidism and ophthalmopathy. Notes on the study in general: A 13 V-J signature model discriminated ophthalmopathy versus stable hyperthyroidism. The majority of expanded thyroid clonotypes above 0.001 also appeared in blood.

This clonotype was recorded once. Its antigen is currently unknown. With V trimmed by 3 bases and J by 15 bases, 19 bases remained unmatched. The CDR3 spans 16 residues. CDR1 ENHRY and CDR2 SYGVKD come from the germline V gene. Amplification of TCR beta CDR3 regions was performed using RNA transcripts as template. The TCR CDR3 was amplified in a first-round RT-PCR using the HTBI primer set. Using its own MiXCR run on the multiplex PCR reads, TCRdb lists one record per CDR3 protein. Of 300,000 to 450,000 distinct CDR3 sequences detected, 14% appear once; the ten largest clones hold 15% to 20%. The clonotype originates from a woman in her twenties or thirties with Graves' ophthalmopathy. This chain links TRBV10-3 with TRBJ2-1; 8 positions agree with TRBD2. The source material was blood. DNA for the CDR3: TGTGCCATCAGTGATTCGGGGGCGTCGGGGGGGGGATTACCGTTCTTC. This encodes CAISDSGASGGGLPFF.